The T cell receptor (beta chain) under discussion was sequenced for a study of shared clonotypes between healthy human individuals. Study background: The cohort had two women and three men, ages 18 to 49. General study findings and limits: Incomplete sequencing of sorted subsets was indicated by rarefaction despite large depth. An effect of sequencing depth on clonotype sharing among donors was expected.

On this clone itself: The target antigen is unknown.

Germline CDR1 is SNHLY and CDR2 is FYNNEI. This CDR3 has 10 residues. Trimming cost V 4 bases and J 9 bases, with 4 bases left between them. As defined, naive CD8 cells were CD45RO-negative and positively selected for CCR7, with terminally differentiated effector memory CD45RA+ cells excluded. Original data processing: With immunoSEQ giving junction-only sequences and no quality scores, filtering differed. Assay used: immunoSEQ multiplex PCR; TCRdb lists only in-frame clones, some missing. V and J calls and clone size are as listed in that table; D and trimming were resolved from the DNA. The repertoire holds 650,000 to 800,000 clones, roughly 94% seen once, with 24% in the top ten.

Sequencing was carried out using naive CD8+ T cells sorted from blood. The chain is built from TRBV2 and TRBJ2-1; the D is unclear. This TCR derives from a man aged 25-45 years in good health. The CDR3 protein is CASSGLEQFF. In nucleotides, the CDR3 is TGTGCCAGCAGTGGGCTTGAGCAGTTCTTC.